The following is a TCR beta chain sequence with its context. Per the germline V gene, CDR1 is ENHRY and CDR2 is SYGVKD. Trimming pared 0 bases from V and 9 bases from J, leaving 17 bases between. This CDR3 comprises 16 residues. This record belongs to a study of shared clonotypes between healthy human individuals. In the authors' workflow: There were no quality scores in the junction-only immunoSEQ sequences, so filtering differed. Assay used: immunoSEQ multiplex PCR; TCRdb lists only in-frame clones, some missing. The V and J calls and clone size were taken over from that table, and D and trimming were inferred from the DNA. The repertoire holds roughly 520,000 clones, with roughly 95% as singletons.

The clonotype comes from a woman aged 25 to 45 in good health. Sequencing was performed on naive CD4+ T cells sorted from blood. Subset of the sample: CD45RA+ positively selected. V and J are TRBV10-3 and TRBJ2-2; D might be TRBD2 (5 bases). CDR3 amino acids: CAISESRAKPRRELFF. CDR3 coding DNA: TGTGCCATCAGTGAGTCGAGGGCTAAGCCTCGTAGGGAGCTGTTTTTT.